This TCR beta chain was sequenced in a study of shared clonotypes between healthy human individuals. Study at large: The plates for each donor numbered three CD4 naive, three CD4 memory, two CD8 naive and one CD8 memory.

It was CD45RO-negative cells, positively selected for CCR7, that made up naive CD8 cells, with terminally differentiated effector memory CD45RA+ cells excluded. Those who donated, Caucasian adults without exception, all lived in Nashville, Tennessee. Study-level findings and limits: Memory subsets generally showed smaller estimated richness than naive subsets did. Non-shared clonotypes had lower generation probabilities than clonotypes shared by all four sorted-subset donors.

This clone appeared a single time. No antigen is known for it. Measured with immunoSEQ multiplex PCR; TCRdb has only the in-frame clones, and not every one. The sample lists hundreds of thousands of clones, almost 95% occurring once. The CDR3 has 15 amino acids. V was trimmed by 5 bases and J by 0 bases, leaving 14 bases between them. The germline V gene encodes CDR1 SEHNR and CDR2 FQNEAQ (reference sequence). Sequencing was carried out using naive CD8+ T cells sorted from blood. This sequence was found in a man aged 25-45 years in good health. The V and J genes are TRBV7-9 and TRBJ2-7, with D uncertain. This CDR3 is CASSVPSESSYEQYF. CDR3 coding DNA: TGTGCCAGCAGCGTACCGTCGGAAAGCTCCTACGAGCAGTACTTC.